This T cell receptor (beta chain) is drawn from a study of blood T cell repertoires in COVID-19. Study-level background: COVID-19 samples collected from the United States, Italy and Spain covered acute and convalescent phases. PBMCs, B-cell-depleted T cells, or T cells were the source of the cDNA or gDNA that made up the material.

Patients in Seattle were enrolled during active infection, then followed longitudinally. Germline assignment: CDR1 SGDLS and CDR2 YYNGEE. Trimming pared 2 bases from V and 5 bases from J, leaving 12 bases between. The CDR3 totals 14 residues. As processed by the authors: Reference gene primer amplification yielded estimated nucleated cell counts. This table comes from immunoSEQ multiplex PCR, and its TCRdb copy is limited to in-frame clones, with some not included. D and trimming were read from the DNA, whereas the V and J calls and clone size are those reported in that table. The data hold some 240,000 clones, with nearly 90% observed a single time.

V is TRBV9 and J is TRBJ2-3; D is undetermined. The sample comprised peripheral blood. This receptor was obtained from an older woman with COVID-19, enrolled during active disease. This CDR3 reads CASSVTVGKDTQYF. In nucleotides, the CDR3 is TGTGCCAGCAGCGTCACAGTCGGCAAAGATACGCAGTATTTT.